The 21 T cell receptor beta chains reported below all come from one sample, sequenced in a study of blood T cell repertoires in COVID-19. The repertoire was sequenced with immunoSEQ multiplex PCR; TCRdb's copy has only in-frame clones and lacks some. The data hold over 600,000 clones, with 80% to 90% observed a single time. The sequencing sample was made of peripheral blood. Receptor source: a woman aged 18-30 years with acute or convalescent COVID-19.

The chain links TRBV27 to TRBJ1-2; TRBD1 matches 12 bases. The CDR3 is 16 residues long. Trimming cost V 5 bases and J 6 bases; bases outside gene matches: 10. Germline V gives CDR1 MNHEY, CDR2 SMNVEV (reference sequence). CDR3 sequence: CASSLGTGGGFNGYTF. The CDR3 DNA reads as TGTGCCAGCAGTCTAGGGACAGGGGGCGGCTTTAATGGCTACACCTTC.

This chain uses TRBV3-1 (or the pseudogene TRBV3-2) with TRBJ2-4; 8 bases map to TRBD1. The V gene end was trimmed by 4 bases and the J gene end by 5 bases; junction bases not matched to a gene: 7. This CDR3 spans 15 amino acids. CDR1 LGHDT and CDR2 YNNKEL come from the germline V gene (reference sequence). The CDR3 loop is CASSLLGTGENIQYF. CDR3 coding DNA: TGTGCCAGCAGCCTCCTCGGGACAGGAGAAAACATTCAGTACTTC.

This rearrangement joins TRBV2 to TRBJ1-1, with 9 bases identical to TRBD1. This CDR3 comprises 14 residues. After removal of 8 bases from V and 3 bases from J, the junction contained 7 bases not matched to a gene. Germline assignment: CDR1 SNHLY and CDR2 FYNNEI. The CDR3 coding sequence is TGTGCCAGCCTACAGGGGGCAATGGACACTGAAGCTTTCTTT. Its protein product is CASLQGAMDTEAFF.

This chain links TRBV11-3 with TRBJ2-2, with 9 bases aligning to TRBD2. Germline V lookup: CDR1 SGHNT, CDR2 YENEEA. The V gene end was trimmed by 5 bases and the J gene end by 1 base; junction bases not matched to a gene: 5. This CDR3 contains 16 residues. CDR3 in DNA: TGTGCCAGCAGCCACCGTAGCGGGGGGAACACCGGGGAGCTGTTTTTT. It is translated as CASSHRSGGNTGELFF. The full variable domain, in which reference TRBV11-3 and TRBJ2-2 provide the parts outside the CDR3, is EAGVVQSPRYKIIEKKQPVAFWCNPISGHNTLYWYLQNLGQGPELLIRYENEEAVDDSQLPKDRFSAERLKGVDSTLKIQPAELGDSAVYLCASSHRSGGNTGELFFGEGSRLTVL.

This clone was seen only a few times. The chain uses TRBV28 and TRBJ1-2; 10 bases are a match to TRBD1. The CDR3 runs to 16 residues. Germline V gene sequence: CDR1 MDHEN, CDR2 SYDVKM. With 4 bases clipped from V and 7 bases from J, the junction kept 12 bases outside the gene matches. CDR3 nucleotides: TGTGCCAGCAGTTCAGGACAGGGGGGAAGTAGGGTTGGCTACACCTTC. Translating it yields CASSSGQGGSRVGYTF.

This sequence joins TRBV12-5 and TRBJ1-2; D not certain. The CDR3 covers 15 residues. V was clipped by 1 base and J by 2 bases, with 11 bases between them. The germline CDR1 and CDR2 sequences are LGHNT and FRNRAP. This chain's CDR3 is CASGLARAANYGYTF. The CDR3 DNA sequence: TGTGCTAGTGGTTTGGCACGTGCAGCGAACTATGGCTACACCTTC.

The rearrangement links TRBV12-3 or TRBV12-4 to TRBJ1-1; D remains ambiguous. V lost 1 base to trimming and J lost 11 bases, with 11 bases between them. The CDR3 is 12 residues long. DNA of the CDR3: TGTGCCAGCAGTTTAGAGCTGGGGAGGGCTTTCTTT. Its translation is CASSLELGRAFF.

The chain carries TRBV7-2 and TRBJ2-3; 14 bases match TRBD2. With V trimmed by 1 base and J by 7 bases, 7 bases remained unmatched. From germline, CDR1 is SGHTA and CDR2 FQGNSA. CDR3 size: 17 residues. The CDR3 coding sequence is TGTGCCAGCAGCTTAGAAGGACTAGCGGGGGGCCCAAATACGCAGTATTTT. Amino acid sequence: CASSLEGLAGGPNTQYF.

This chain joins TRBV11-2 and TRBJ1-1, with 7 bases that match TRBD1. This CDR3 region has 14 residues. The germline V gene has CDR1 SGHAT and CDR2 FQNNGV. V lost 3 bases and J lost 4; bases outside the gene matches: 5. In nucleotides, the CDR3 is TGTGCCAGCAGCTTTGACAGGGTATCCACTGAAGCTTTCTTT. Amino acid sequence: CASSFDRVSTEAFF.

This clone was detected only once. The chain employs TRBV13 and TRBJ2-7; 9 positions agree with TRBD2. Germline V gene sequence: CDR1 PRHDT, CDR2 FYEKMQ (reference sequence). This CDR3 region has 20 residues. V shed 1 base, J shed 7 bases, and the junction held 23 bases outside the gene matches. The CDR3, as DNA: TGTGCCAGCAGCTTAGTCGCTCGGCGGGCTAGCGGGGAGATAACGAAGGAGCAGTACTTC. Its translation: CASSLVARRASGEITKEQYF.

This clone was seen only a few times. This chain links TRBV4-3 with TRBJ1-6, with D uncertain. The germline V and J ends were trimmed by 0 bases and 10 bases, with 7 bases remaining between them. Germline V gene sequence: CDR1 LGHNA, CDR2 YSLEER. The CDR3 runs to 13 residues. This CDR3 reads CASSQDQISPLHF. DNA for the CDR3: TGCGCCAGCAGCCAAGATCAAATCTCACCCCTCCACTTT.

The V and J genes are TRBV28 and TRBJ1-1; TRBD1 is a possible D gene (5 bases). Germline CDR1 and CDR2: MDHEN and SYDVKM. Trimming pared 7 bases from V and 5 bases from J, leaving 14 bases between. The CDR3 sequence is 13 residues long. The DNA for the CDR3 is TGTGCCAGCAATCCGGGACTTCCAACTGAAGCTTTCTTT. This translates into CASNPGLPTEAFF. Full variable domain (remainder filled in from reference TRBV28 and TRBJ1-1): DVKVTQSSRYLVKRTGEKVFLECVQDMDHENMFWYRQDPGLGLRLIYFSYDVKMKEKGDIPEGYSVSREKKERFSLILESASTNQTSMYLCASNPGLPTEAFFGQGTRLTVV.

This rearrangement joins TRBV7-2 to TRBJ1-3; 8 nucleotides line up with TRBD1. This CDR3 comprises 15 residues. V gave up 5 bases and J gave up 4 bases; unmatched junction bases: 7. Per germline, CDR1 SGHTA and CDR2 FQGNSA. Here the CDR3 reads CASSPMTGAGNTIYF. The CDR3 DNA reads as TGTGCCAGCAGCCCGATGACAGGGGCGGGAAACACCATATATTTT.

J is TRBJ1-5 and V is TRBV9; 7 bases are a match to TRBD1. This CDR3 spans 15 amino acids. Per germline, CDR1 SGDLS and CDR2 YYNGEE. Losses at the gene ends were 4 bases for V and 9 bases for J; bases not matched to a gene: 13. This CDR3 reads CASSRGDSAGGPQHF. CDR3 sequence (DNA): TGTGCCAGCAGCCGCGGGGACAGCGCCGGAGGGCCCCAGCATTTT.

The rearrangement links TRBV10-3 to TRBJ2-3; D perhaps matches TRBD2 (7 bases). The CDR3 has 14 residues. Germline-derived CDR1 and CDR2 are ENHRY and SYGVKD. Between the trimmed V and J ends, which lost 3 bases and 6 bases, there was a span of 13 bases. The CDR3 is CAISDVGGGDTQYF. The CDR3 DNA reads TGTGCCATCAGTGACGTGGGAGGGGGGGATACGCAGTATTTT.

The CDR3 DNA follows: TGTGCCACCTCATCGTGGACAGCGAGGGGTGAGCAGTTCTTC. As protein: CATSSWTARGEQFF. This sequence joins TRBV19 and TRBJ2-1; possibly TRBD1 for D (6 bases). This CDR3 comprises 14 residues. Trimming shortened V by 10 bases and J by 9 bases, and 22 bases separated the two germline ends. CDR1 and CDR2 (germline): LNHDA, SQIVND (reference sequence).

This clone came up a few times. V is TRBV19 and J is TRBJ1-5, with 9 bases fitting TRBD1. This CDR3 spans 15 amino acids. After removal of 5 bases from V and 4 bases from J, the junction contained 6 bases not matched to a gene. Germline CDR1 is LNHDA and CDR2 is SQIVND (reference sequence). The CDR3 loop is CASSFRDRVNQPQHF. CDR3 in DNA: TGTGCCAGTAGTTTCCGGGACAGGGTTAATCAGCCCCAGCATTTT.

The V and J genes are TRBV5-1 and TRBJ2-1; 15 nucleotides agree with TRBD2. The germline gives CDR1 SGHRS, CDR2 YFSETQ. CDR3 length: 18 residues. The V segment lost 4 bases and the J segment 2 bases; nucleotides outside the gene matches: 7. The chain's CDR3 is CASSIGLAGGLTYNEQFF. CDR3 DNA sequence: TGCGCCAGCAGCATCGGACTAGCGGGGGGGCTGACCTACAATGAGCAGTTCTTC. Full variable domain (missing parts from reference TRBV5-1 and TRBJ2-1): KAGVTQTPRYLIKTRGQQVTLSCSPISGHRSVSWYQQTPGQGLQFLFEYFSETQRNKGNFPGRFSGRQFSNSRSEMNVSTLELGDSALYLCASSIGLAGGLTYNEQFFGPGTRLTVL.

V is TRBV10-3 and J is TRBJ1-2; 8 bases map to TRBD1. This CDR3 region has 15 residues. The germline V gene has CDR1 ENHRY and CDR2 SYGVKD. J lost 0 bases, V lost 5 bases, and 5 bases had no gene match. CDR3 nucleotides: TGTGCCATCAGTAACAGGGGGTCCTCTAACTATGGCTACACCTTC. Protein product: CAISNRGSSNYGYTF.

The chain employs TRBV7-6 and TRBJ2-7, with 7 nucleotides matching TRBD2. Germline CDR1 and CDR2: SGHVS and FNYEAQ. V lost 5 bases to trimming and J lost 0 bases; unmatched junction nucleotides: 7. The CDR3 is 15 amino acids. CDR3 region: CASSTTSLSSYEQYF. CDR3 DNA sequence: TGTGCCAGCAGCACGACTAGCCTGAGCTCCTACGAGCAGTACTTC. Full variable domain (rest looked up from reference TRBV7-6 and TRBJ2-7): GAGVSQSPRYKVTKRGQDVALRCDPISGHVSLYWYRQALGQGPEFLTYFNYEAQQDKSGLPNDRFSAERPEGSISTLTIQRTEQRDSAMYRCASSTTSLSSYEQYFGPGTRLTVT.

This clone was seen only once. The chain recombines TRBV2 with TRBJ2-7; TRBD2 is a possible D gene (6 bases). The length of the CDR3 is 14 residues. V lost 5 bases to trimming and J lost 5 bases, with 16 bases between them. Looked up from germline, CDR1 is SNHLY and CDR2 is FYNNEI. Here the CDR3 reads CASSNIFGEDEQYF. The CDR3 nucleotides read TGTGCCAGCAGTAATATCTTTGGGGAGGACGAGCAGTACTTC. The whole variable domain, remainder taken from reference TRBV2 and TRBJ2-7, is EPEVTQTPSHQVTQMGQEVILRCVPISNHLYFYWYRQILGQKVEFLVSFYNNEISEKSEIFDDQFSVERPDGSNFTLKIRSTKLEDSAMYFCASSNIFGEDEQYFGPGTRLTVT.